This TCR beta chain was sequenced during a study of T cell repertoires in cytomegalovirus infection (dated by TCRdb to 2018 to 2020). Notes on the research overall: Because public TCR beta signatures pointed to carriage of CMV infection together with the matching HLA type, the HLA type of each donor mattered for the analysis. Summary of the overall study and its limitations: In the ex vivo response, HLA-C-restricted CMV-specific TCR beta clonotypes were dominant, and in two of eight donors the single most frequent clonotype came from this HLA-C-restricted group. In both this cohort and an independent roughly 350-donor cohort, the cumulative frequency of public TCR beta family members distinguished carriers of CMV infection plus the relevant HLA type.

In this sample, this clonotype turned up a few times. Its antigen specificity is not known. It has no much larger one-base neighbor in the sample; base qualities were not kept. Sequencing used an Illumina HiSeq 1500. The public reads were quality trimmed at Q25 with fastp and then assembled into clones with MiXCR by TCRdb, keeping productive beta chains. CDR3 protein duplicates are merged, each entry listing the most common genes and DNA. The sample includes 200,000 or so distinct CDR3 sequences, with about 30% observed a single time. The ten largest make up around 29% of the sample. Spanning cysteine to phenylalanine, the CDR3 consists of 13 amino acids. CDR3 DNA is the only sequence kept; it has 39 bases, read in frame from the first base. Trimming removed 5 bases from V and 8 bases from J; the gene matches leave 7 bases unexplained. The germline V gene (reference sequence) gives CDR1 as SGHAT and CDR2 as FQDESV.

This clonotype originated in a human donor in good health (CMV status not recorded). Some clones in this sample may be carry-over from other donors' samples. The V and J genes are TRBV11-1 and TRBJ1-2; TRBD1 lines up with 8 middle nucleotides. What was sequenced was PBMCs. The CDR3 protein: CASSQDRDDGYTF. The DNA reads TGTGCCAGCAGCCAGGACAGGGATGACGGCTACACCTTC.